This is a list of T cell receptor beta chains from one sample in a study of shared clonotypes between healthy human individuals. Sequenced by immunoSEQ multiplex PCR; TCRdb stores in-frame clones only, minus some. The sample has 2.5 million or so clones; roughly nine tenths are singletons. Source material: naive CD4+ T cells sorted from blood. The source of these receptors is a man younger than 35 in good health. CDR3s include the opening cysteine and the closing phenylalanine or tryptophan. Fields, in order: V gene, clone size, J gene, D gene, CDR3 protein, CDR3 DNA. The D gene is left open where the match is weak. Clone size is stated in some rows and not others, as once, few, many or a class when expanded.

TRBV5-4	-	TRBJ2-3	TRBD2	CASSLGLAVISTDTQYF	TGTGCCAGCAGCTTGGGACTAGCAGTAATTAGCACAGATACGCAGTATTTT
TRBV28	-	TRBJ1-2	-	CATFRGDGYGYTF	TGTGCCACCTTCCGAGGGGACGGCTATGGCTACACCTTC
TRBV10-3	-	TRBJ2-5	TRBD1	CAISPGGFQETQYF	TGTGCCATCAGTCCAGGGGGCTTCCAAGAGACCCAGTACTTC
TRBV19	-	TRBJ1-1	-	CASVGGQNTEAFF	TGTGCCAGCGTCGGGGGGCAGAACACTGAAGCTTTCTTT
TRBV29-1	-	TRBJ2-6	-	CSVVGASSGANVLTF	TGCAGCGTTGTAGGGGCCAGCTCTGGGGCCAACGTCCTGACTTTC
TRBV2	few	TRBJ2-7	TRBD1	CATGDRNSYEQYF	TGTGCCACAGGGGACAGGAACTCCTACGAGCAGTACTTC
TRBV28	-	TRBJ1-2	-	CASSSPRGATSHYGYTF	TGTGCCAGCAGTTCGCCTCGGGGGGCGACAAGTCACTATGGCTACACCTTC
TRBV11-1	-	TRBJ2-7	TRBD1	CASSKDRVTYEQYF	TGTGCCAGCAGCAAGGACAGGGTAACCTACGAGCAGTACTTC
TRBV5-6	-	TRBJ2-5	-	CASTTLAELGETQYF	TGTGCCAGCACCACCCTGGCCGAGCTGGGAGAGACCCAGTACTTC
TRBV5-5	-	TRBJ1-2	-	CASSSAINRVESGYTF	TGTGCCAGCAGCTCGGCCATTAACAGGGTCGAGTCTGGCTACACCTTC
TRBV2	-	TRBJ2-6	-	CASSEALQDSGANVLTF	TGTGCCAGCAGTGAAGCGCTTCAGGACTCTGGGGCCAACGTCCTGACTTTC
TRBV10-3	-	TRBJ1-4	TRBD1	CASGGTEEKLFF	TGTGCCTCCGGAGGGACAGAGGAAAAACTGTTTTTT
TRBV10-3	few	TRBJ1-6	-	CAISAGQNNSPLHF	TGTGCCATCAGCGCGGGGCAAAACAATTCACCCCTCCACTTT
TRBV10-3	-	TRBJ2-3	TRBD1	CAIGDRLTDTQYF	TGTGCCATCGGGGACAGGCTCACAGATACGCAGTATTTT
TRBV28	-	TRBJ1-2	TRBD1	CASSLLPGQGPQIYGYTF	TGTGCCAGCAGTTTGTTACCGGGACAGGGTCCCCAGATCTATGGCTACACCTTC
TRBV11-2	-	TRBJ1-1	TRBD1	CASSTGQGMNTEAFF	TGTGCCAGCAGCACCGGACAGGGGATGAACACTGAAGCTTTCTTT
TRBV7-9	-	TRBJ2-7	-	CASSPLSYEQYF	TGTGCCAGCAGCCCTCTCTCCTACGAGCAGTACTTC
TRBV6-6	-	TRBJ1-5	-	CASSYLTGTGEPQHF	TGTGCCAGCAGTTACCTCACAGGTACGGGCGAACCCCAGCATTTT
TRBV27	-	TRBJ1-2	-	CASSFRGLNYGYTF	TGTGCCAGCAGTTTCAGGGGTCTTAACTATGGCTACACCTTC
TRBV27	-	TRBJ1-1	TRBD1	CASTPLDRGPNTEAFF	TGTGCCAGCACCCCCCTAGACAGGGGGCCGAACACTGAAGCTTTCTTT
TRBV6-5	-	TRBJ1-4	-	CASSYGGMDEKLFF	TGTGCCAGCAGTTACGGGGGCATGGATGAAAAACTGTTTTTT
TRBV9	-	TRBJ2-4	-	CASSVVASGNIQYF	TGTGCCAGCAGCGTAGTGGCTAGTGGAAACATTCAGTACTTC
TRBV6-1	-	TRBJ1-5	-	CASSGTGQNRWPQHF	TGTGCCAGCAGTGGTACGGGCCAGAATAGGTGGCCCCAGCATTTT
TRBV5-1	-	TRBJ2-1	-	CASSLVSGVSGSEQFF	TGCGCCAGCAGCTTGGTATCCGGTGTTAGTGGGTCTGAGCAGTTCTTC
TRBV2	-	TRBJ2-3	-	CASSEDIVFLGTQYF	TGTGCCAGCAGTGAAGATATAGTTTTTTTAGGTACGCAGTATTTT
TRBV10-3	once	TRBJ1-2	TRBD1	CAISESRGTGQGYSGYTF	TGTGCCATCAGTGAGTCGCGGGGGACGGGACAGGGCTATTCCGGCTACACCTTC
TRBV5-1	-	TRBJ2-5	-	CASSWGQRTGVVAQYF	TGCGCCAGCAGCTGGGGACAAAGGACGGGAGTAGTGGCCCAGTACTTC
TRBV15	-	TRBJ2-4	TRBD1	CATSRDQGADKNIQYF	TGTGCCACCAGCAGAGATCAGGGGGCGGACAAAAACATTCAGTACTTC
TRBV2	few	TRBJ1-6	TRBD1	CASRARTGLSPLHF	TGTGCCAGCAGAGCCAGGACAGGACTTTCACCCCTCCACTTT
TRBV7-9	-	TRBJ2-3	-	CASSPSQQWDTQYF	TGTGCCAGCAGCCCCAGTCAACAGTGGGATACGCAGTATTTT
TRBV14	-	TRBJ2-3	TRBD2	CASSLIAGVGDTQYF	TGTGCCAGCAGCCTGATAGCGGGAGTGGGAGATACGCAGTATTTT
TRBV6-5	-	TRBJ1-6	TRBD1	CASSRGDRNSPLHF	TGTGCCAGCAGTAGGGGGGACAGAAATTCACCCCTCCACTTT
TRBV6-6	-	TRBJ2-7	TRBD1	CASRADRLSSYEQYF	TGTGCCAGCAGAGCGGACAGGCTAAGCTCCTACGAGCAGTACTTC
TRBV5-1	-	TRBJ2-7	TRBD1	CASSVDRDRYEQYF	TGCGCCAGCAGCGTGGACCGGGACAGGTACGAGCAGTACTTC
TRBV12-1	-	TRBJ2-7	-	CASSSSGQKNSYEQYF	TGTGCCAGCAGCTCATCAGGACAGAAGAACTCCTACGAGCAGTACTTC
TRBV2	-	TRBJ2-2	-	CASKDDRFGTGELFF	TGTGCCAGTAAGGATGATAGATTTGGCACCGGGGAGCTGTTTTTT
TRBV19	once	TRBJ1-1	-	CASNSGIMNTEAFF	TGTGCCAGTAACTCAGGGATTATGAACACTGAAGCTTTCTTT
TRBV7-2	-	TRBJ2-7	TRBD2	CASSLHSGIISYEQYF	TGTGCCAGCAGCTTACATAGCGGGATCATTTCCTACGAGCAGTACTTC
TRBV15	-	TRBJ2-3	TRBD2	CATSRRLIGGADTQYF	TGTGCCACCAGCAGACGACTAATCGGGGGGGCAGATACGCAGTATTTT
TRBV4-1	-	TRBJ2-5	TRBD2	CASSLLLLAETQYF	TGCGCCAGCAGCCTCTTACTACTAGCGGAGACCCAGTACTTC
TRBV6-1	once	TRBJ2-2	-	CASTERQANTGELFF	TGTGCCAGCACGGAACGACAGGCGAACACCGGGGAGCTGTTTTTT
TRBV27	-	TRBJ2-3	-	CATLKGGTSTDTQYF	TGTGCCACCCTGAAGGGGGGTACTAGCACAGATACGCAGTATTTT
TRBV2	-	TRBJ2-5	-	CASSGQGVETQYF	TGTGCCAGCAGTGGGCAGGGTGTGGAGACCCAGTACTTC
TRBV19	-	TRBJ2-5	-	CASSAAGILAGTQYF	TGTGCCAGTAGTGCTGCCGGGATCCTCGCTGGGACCCAGTACTTC
TRBV9	-	TRBJ2-3	-	CASSARTISTDTQYF	TGTGCCAGCAGCGCCAGGACTATAAGCACAGATACGCAGTATTTT
TRBV18	-	TRBJ1-1	TRBD1	CASSKAGGDTEAFF	TGTGCCAGCTCAAAAGCAGGGGGCGACACTGAAGCTTTCTTT
TRBV6-5	-	TRBJ1-5	-	CASSYGRNQPQHF	TGTGCCAGCAGTTACGGCCGGAATCAGCCCCAGCATTTT
TRBV7-9	-	TRBJ2-2	TRBD1	CASSLAGGTGELFF	TGTGCCAGCAGCTTGGCAGGGGGCACCGGGGAGCTGTTTTTT
TRBV7-2	-	TRBJ2-6	TRBD2	CASSPAGRHSGANVLTF	TGTGCCAGCAGCCCAGCGGGACGCCATTCTGGGGCCAACGTCCTGACTTTC
TRBV11-2	-	TRBJ2-1	-	CASSRPGVRSEQFF	TGTGCCAGCAGCCGCCCCGGGGTGCGGAGTGAGCAGTTCTTC
TRBV7-5	-	TRBJ2-3	-	CARSLSQYF	TGTGCCAGATCGCTCTCGCAGTATTTT
TRBV6-5	-	TRBJ2-7	TRBD2	CASSFSLAGPEYF	TGTGCCAGCAGCTTTTCCTTAGCGGGCCCCGAGTACTTC
TRBV28	-	TRBJ2-7	-	CASSGLPYEQYF	TGTGCCAGCAGCGGGCTTCCCTACGAGCAGTACTTC